Shown below are 25 T cell receptor beta chains from a single sample sequenced in a study of Ad26.COV2.S vaccination and SARS-CoV-2 variants. Profiled with immunoSEQ multiplex PCR; TCRdb holds only in-frame clones, not every one. This table holds about 350,000 clones, 90% to 95% found once. The sample consisted of peripheral blood, taken after recovery from COVID-19. The receptors were sampled from a human donor who had recovered from COVID-19.

The J gene is TRBJ1-1, the V gene TRBV27, with D tentatively TRBD1 (6 bases). CDR3 size: 15 residues. V was shortened by 6 bases and J by 5 bases, with 19 bases between the two germline ends. In germline, CDR1 is MNHEY, CDR2 SMNVEV (reference sequence). CDR3 in amino acids: CASRPTHRVGTEAFF. CDR3 sequence (DNA): TGTGCCAGCAGGCCGACTCACAGGGTAGGTACTGAAGCTTTCTTT.

CDR3 in DNA: TGCGCCAGCAGCCAGACAGGGTCTGGAAACACCATATATTTT. Residues: CASSQTGSGNTIYF. The chain combines TRBV10-2 with TRBJ1-3, with 7 positions matching TRBD1. The CDR3 extends over 14 amino acids. CDR1 is WSHSY and CDR2 is SAAADI in the germline V gene. V was pared by 6 bases and J by 1 base, with 3 bases of the junction left unmatched.

The chain recombines TRBV21-1 with TRBJ1-2. TRBV21-1 is assigned pseudogene status. This CDR3 has 17 amino acids. The CDR3 here is CASSKWRGRGPNYGYTF. In nucleotides, the CDR3 is TGTGCCAGCAGCAAATGGCGGGGGAGGGGACCGAACTATGGCTACACCTTC.

This clone was seen only once. This sequence joins TRBV28 and TRBJ1-6, with 10 bases lining up with TRBD1. This CDR3 has 16 amino acids. V shed 1 base, J shed 9 bases, and the junction held 6 bases outside the gene matches. Germline V CDR1 and CDR2: MDHEN, SYDVKM. The CDR3 DNA reads as TGTGCCAGCAGTTTATTGGGACAGGGGACCATTTCACCCCTCCACTTT. Its protein product is CASSLLGQGTISPLHF.

The gene calls are TRBV5-6 and TRBJ1-1; D is unclear. The length of the CDR3 is 14 residues. CDR1 and CDR2 (germline): SGHDT, YYEEEE. V lost 0 bases and J 1 base, leaving 7 bases between the germline ends. CDR3 nucleotide sequence: TGTGCCAGCAGCTTGGGCCCGTGGAACACTGAAGCTTTCTTT. This sequence encodes CASSLGPWNTEAFF.

This chain links TRBV11-2 with TRBJ2-5; 14 nucleotides match TRBD2. The CDR3 totals 16 residues. The V gene's germline CDR1 is SGHAT and CDR2 FQNNGV. The ends lost 5 bases at V and 4 bases at J; junction bases unmatched: 6. The CDR3 region is CASSRRTSGGTETQYF. CDR3 nucleotides: TGTGCCAGCAGCAGACGGACTAGCGGGGGGACAGAGACCCAGTACTTC. The full variable domain, in which reference TRBV11-2 and TRBJ2-5 provide the parts outside the CDR3, is EAGVAQSPRYKIIEKRQSVAFWCNPISGHATLYWYQQILGQGPKLLIQFQNNGVVDDSQLPKDRFSAERLKGVDSTLKIQPAKLEDSAVYLCASSRRTSGGTETQYFGPGTRLLVL.

The gene calls are TRBV5-5 and TRBJ1-2, with TRBD1 as a possible D gene (5 bases). The CDR3 is 14 amino acids. The V gene lost 4 bases and the J gene lost 5 bases, with 15 bases spanning the gap. CDR1 SGHKS and CDR2 YYEKEE come from the germline V gene (reference sequence). The CDR3 DNA sequence: TGTGCCAGCAGCGAGCCGGGACCGAGGTATGGCTACACCTTC. As protein: CASSEPGPRYGYTF.

The rearrangement joins TRBV21-1 to TRBJ2-4; the D segment call TRBD2 is taken from the table without a DNA check. TRBV21-1 is classified as a pseudogene. The CDR3 contains 13 residues. CDR3 bases: TGTGCCAGCAGCAAACCTACTAAAAACATTCAGTACTTC. Translating it yields CASSKPTKNIQYF.

The table lists this clone with a count of one. The chain couples TRBV7-2 to TRBJ1-1, with D possibly matching TRBD1 (5 bases). The V end was cut by 5 bases, the J end by 8 bases, with 21 bases between. The CDR3 sequence is 15 residues long. Germline CDR1 is SGHTA and CDR2 is FQGNSA. CDR3 DNA: TGTGCCAGCAGCCTCCTACCCCACCAGGGAAGGGAAGCTTTCTTT. It is translated as CASSLLPHQGREAFF. The full variable domain, rest sourced from reference TRBV7-2 and TRBJ1-1, is GAGVSQSPSNKVTEKGKDVELRCDPISGHTALYWYRQSLGQGLEFLIYFQGNSAPDKSGLPSDRFSAERTGGSVSTLTIQRTQQEDSAVYLCASSLLPHQGREAFFGQGTRLTVV.

This sequence joins TRBV2 and TRBJ2-1; 14 nucleotides match TRBD2. With V trimmed by 4 bases and J by 5 bases, 4 bases remained unmatched. In germline, CDR1 is SNHLY, CDR2 FYNNEI. This CDR3 is built from 16 residues. CDR3 DNA sequence: TGTGCCAGCAGTGCTCGGACTAGCGGGGGGAACAATGAGCAGTTCTTC. It translates to CASSARTSGGNNEQFF.

The chain has TRBV6-4 and TRBJ2-1; D assignment may be TRBD1 or TRBD2 (5 bases each). Trimming removed 4 bases from V and 1 base from J, with 17 bases in between. Germline CDR1 is MRHNA and CDR2 is SNTAGT. The CDR3 is 17 residues long. CDR3 sequence: CASSGHRRRTSYNEQFF. CDR3 bases: TGTGCCAGCAGTGGCCACAGGAGGAGGACGTCCTACAATGAGCAGTTCTTC.

This chain connects TRBV7-3 to TRBJ2-7; TRBD1 matches 7 bases. Germline V CDR1 and CDR2: SGHTA, FQGTGA. The CDR3 runs to 14 residues. J lost 3 bases, V lost 5 bases, and 7 bases had no gene match. DNA of the CDR3: TGTGCCAGCAGCGCCCATCGGGACAGCTACGAGCAGTACTTC. This encodes CASSAHRDSYEQYF. The entire variable domain, with the rest obtained from reference TRBV7-3 and TRBJ2-7, is as follows: GAGVSQTPSNKVTEKGKYVELRCDPISGHTALYWYRQSLGQGPEFLIYFQGTGAADDSGLPNDRFFAVRPEGSVSTLKIQRTERGDSAVYLCASSAHRDSYEQYFGPGTRLTVT.

The chain carries TRBV9 and TRBJ1-4; 8 positions match TRBD1. The CDR3 extends over 15 amino acids. Trimming cost V 4 bases and J 10 bases; bases outside gene matches: 12. Germline CDR1 reads SGDLS; CDR2 reads YYNGEE. CDR3 nucleotide sequence: TGTGCCAGCAGCAATGGGGCAGGGGGCGCGGGAAAACTGTTTTTT. Its protein product is CASSNGAGGAGKLFF.

This chain joins TRBV23-1 and TRBJ1-1; TRBD1 matches at 8 bases. TRBV23-1 is noted as an ORF with a role that remains uncertain. The CDR3 totals 14 residues. V lost 3 bases, J lost 10 bases, and 10 bases stayed unmatched. The DNA for the CDR3 is TGCGCCAGCAGTCAGAGACAGGGGAGGGCGGCAGCTTTCTTT. As protein: CASSQRQGRAAAFF.

The chain joins TRBV12-5 to TRBJ1-3; no definite D call. Germline V gene sequence: CDR1 LGHNT, CDR2 FRNRAP. The V end was cut by 1 base, the J end by 1 base, with 5 bases between. CDR3 length: 14 residues. The CDR3 sequence is CASGLGQSGNTIYF. The CDR3, as DNA: TGTGCTAGTGGTTTGGGACAATCTGGAAACACCATATATTTT.

The chain links TRBV10-3 to TRBJ2-1; 8 bases map to TRBD2. The CDR3 spans 16 residues. Germline V gene data show CDR1 as ENHRY and CDR2 as SYGVKD. V lost 0 bases, J lost 5 bases, and 6 bases stayed unmatched. DNA for the CDR3: TGTGCCATCAGTGAGTCAAATGGACTAGCAAACAATGAGCAGTTCTTC. As protein: CAISESNGLANNEQFF.

The chain recombines TRBV12-3 or TRBV12-4 with TRBJ1-2; D ambiguous. Trimming left V 3 bases short and J 8 bases short, with 7 bases between. This CDR3 is 11 amino acids long. CDR3 sequence (DNA): TGTGCCAGCAGTTTCGTTGGCGGCTACACCTTC. Protein: CASSFVGGYTF.

Here the CDR3 DNA reads TGTGCCAGCAGGCTCCCTTCACAGGGAAACACCATATATTTT. This encodes CASRLPSQGNTIYF. The chain recombines TRBV7-9 with TRBJ1-3; D ambiguous. Trimming stripped 6 bases from V and 4 bases from J, with 13 bases between. The CDR3 runs 14 residues. Germline V gives CDR1 SEHNR, CDR2 FQNEAQ (reference sequence).

The rearrangement uses TRBV13 and TRBJ2-7, with 8 nucleotides matching TRBD2. This CDR3 is 16 amino acids long. Germline loops: CDR1 PRHDT, CDR2 FYEKMQ (reference sequence). V was pared by 5 bases and J by 2 bases, with 11 bases of the junction left unmatched. The CDR3 loop reads CASSTRLSGGAYEQYF. The DNA of the CDR3 is TGTGCCAGCAGCACACGCCTATCGGGGGGGGCCTACGAGCAGTACTTC.

The rearrangement joins TRBV6-5 to TRBJ2-2; D not resolved. V lost 2 bases and J 0 bases, leaving 10 bases between the germline ends. The CDR3 extends over 16 amino acids. Germline loops: CDR1 MNHEY, CDR2 SVGAGI. In DNA, the CDR3 is TGTGCCAGCAGTTACGATCCCGACCCGAACACCGGGGAGCTGTTTTTT. Its translation is CASSYDPDPNTGELFF.

This chain connects TRBV5-1 to TRBJ2-2; D gene uncertain. V was pared by 6 bases and J by 6 bases, with 18 bases between. Looked up from germline, CDR1 is SGHRS and CDR2 is YFSETQ. This CDR3 is built from 15 residues. CDR3 sequence: CASNDDHRAPGELFF. DNA of the CDR3: TGCGCCAGCAACGACGACCATAGGGCCCCCGGGGAGCTGTTTTTT.

This clone was seen a few times. The J gene is TRBJ2-7, the V gene TRBV7-9; D is unclear. Deletions cut 7 bases from V and 3 bases from J, with 7 bases between. The CDR3 loop spans 11 amino acids. Germline CDR1 reads SEHNR; CDR2 reads FQNEAQ (reference sequence). The CDR3 is CASTHGYEQYF. The CDR3 DNA sequence: TGTGCCAGCACCCACGGCTACGAGCAGTACTTC.

This sequence joins TRBV9 and TRBJ2-1; TRBD2 matches 11 bases. The CDR3 totals 16 residues. J was trimmed by 7 bases and V by 0 bases; bases with no gene match: 6. Germline V lookup: CDR1 SGDLS, CDR2 YYNGEE. The chain's CDR3 is CASSVGTSGWGNEQFF. The CDR3 DNA reads TGTGCCAGCAGCGTAGGGACTAGCGGGTGGGGGAATGAGCAGTTCTTC. Supplemented by reference TRBV9 and TRBJ2-1, the full variable domain reads DSGVTQTPKHLITATGQRVTLRCSPRSGDLSVYWYQQSLDQGLQFLIQYYNGEERAKGNILERFSAQQFPDLHSELNLSSLELGDSALYFCASSVGTSGWGNEQFFGPGTRLTVL.

This chain links TRBV11-2 with TRBJ2-7; D gene unclear. Germline V lookup: CDR1 SGHAT, CDR2 FQNNGV. Trimming pared 5 bases from V and 0 bases from J, leaving 2 bases between. The CDR3 is 11 amino acids. The CDR3 loop reads CASSPSYEQYF. The CDR3 region has the DNA TGTGCCAGCAGCCCCTCCTACGAGCAGTACTTC.

This clone was detected only once. The rearrangement uses TRBV5-1 and TRBJ2-5; 13 bases align to TRBD2. Per germline, CDR1 SGHRS and CDR2 YFSETQ. The V segment lost 2 bases and the J segment 1 base; nucleotides outside the gene matches: 5. The CDR3 is made up of 17 amino acids. The CDR3 loop is CASSFRGLAGVQETQYF. For the CDR3, the DNA is TGCGCCAGCAGCTTCCGAGGACTAGCGGGGGTCCAAGAGACCCAGTACTTC.